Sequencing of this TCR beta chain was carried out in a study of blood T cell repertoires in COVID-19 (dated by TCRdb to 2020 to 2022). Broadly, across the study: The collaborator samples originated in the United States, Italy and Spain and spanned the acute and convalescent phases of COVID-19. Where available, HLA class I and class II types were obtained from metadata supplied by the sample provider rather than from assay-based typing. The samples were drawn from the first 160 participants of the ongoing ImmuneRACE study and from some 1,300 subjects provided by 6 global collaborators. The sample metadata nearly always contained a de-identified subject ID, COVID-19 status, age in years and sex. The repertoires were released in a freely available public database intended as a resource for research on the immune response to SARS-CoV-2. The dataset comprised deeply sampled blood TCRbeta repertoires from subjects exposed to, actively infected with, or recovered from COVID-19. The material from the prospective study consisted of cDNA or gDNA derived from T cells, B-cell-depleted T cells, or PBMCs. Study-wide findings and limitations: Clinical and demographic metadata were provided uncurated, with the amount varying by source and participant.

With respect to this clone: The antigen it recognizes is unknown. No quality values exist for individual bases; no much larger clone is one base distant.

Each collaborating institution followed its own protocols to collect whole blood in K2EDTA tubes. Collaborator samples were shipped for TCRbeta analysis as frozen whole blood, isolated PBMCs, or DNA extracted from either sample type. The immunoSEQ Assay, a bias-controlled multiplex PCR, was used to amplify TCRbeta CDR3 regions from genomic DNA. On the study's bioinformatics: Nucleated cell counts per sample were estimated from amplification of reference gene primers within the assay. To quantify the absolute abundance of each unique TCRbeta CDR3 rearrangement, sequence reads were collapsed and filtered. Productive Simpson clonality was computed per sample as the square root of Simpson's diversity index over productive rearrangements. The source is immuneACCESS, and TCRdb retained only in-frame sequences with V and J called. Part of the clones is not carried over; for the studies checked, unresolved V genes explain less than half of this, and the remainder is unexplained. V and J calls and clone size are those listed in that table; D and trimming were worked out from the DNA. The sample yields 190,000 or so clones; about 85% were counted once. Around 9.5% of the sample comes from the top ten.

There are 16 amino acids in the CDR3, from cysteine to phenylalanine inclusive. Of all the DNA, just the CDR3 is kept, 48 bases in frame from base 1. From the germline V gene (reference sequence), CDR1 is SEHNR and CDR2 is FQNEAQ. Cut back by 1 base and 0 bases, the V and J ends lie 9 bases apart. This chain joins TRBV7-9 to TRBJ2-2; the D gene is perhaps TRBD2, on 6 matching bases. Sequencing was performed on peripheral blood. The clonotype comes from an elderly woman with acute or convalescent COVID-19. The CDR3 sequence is CASSLGRRANTGELFF. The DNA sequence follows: TGTGCCAGCAGCTTAGGAAGGAGGGCGAACACCGGGGAGCTGTTTTTT.